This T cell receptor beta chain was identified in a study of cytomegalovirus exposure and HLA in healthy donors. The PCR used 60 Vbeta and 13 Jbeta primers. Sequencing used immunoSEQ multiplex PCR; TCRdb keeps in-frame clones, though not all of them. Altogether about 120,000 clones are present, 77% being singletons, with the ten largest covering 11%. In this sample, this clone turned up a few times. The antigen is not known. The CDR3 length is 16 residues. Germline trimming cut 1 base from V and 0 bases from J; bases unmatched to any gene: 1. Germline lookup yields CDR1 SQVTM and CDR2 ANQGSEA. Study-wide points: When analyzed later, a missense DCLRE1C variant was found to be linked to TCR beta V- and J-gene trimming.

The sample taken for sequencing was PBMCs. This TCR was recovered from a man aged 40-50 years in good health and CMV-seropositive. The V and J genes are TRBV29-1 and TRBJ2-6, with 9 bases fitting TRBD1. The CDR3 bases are TGCAGCGTTGAAGGGACAGGGGACTCTGGGGCCAACGTCCTGACTTTC. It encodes CSVEGTGDSGANVLTF.